These 14 T cell receptor beta chains originate from one sample sequenced in a study of blood T cell repertoires in COVID-19. Method: immunoSEQ multiplex PCR; TCRdb's copy keeps in-frame clones and lacks some. Here the sample spans roughly 190,000 clones, 82% being singletons. Sequences were obtained from PBMCs or T cells enriched from blood (not recorded which). These receptors were collected from a woman between 55 and 75 years old with acute COVID-19.

The rearrangement links TRBV29-1 to TRBJ1-2; 8 nucleotides line up with TRBD1. J was trimmed by 8 bases and V by 7 bases; bases with no gene match: 3. The CDR3 sequence is 10 residues long. Germline CDR1 reads SQVTM; CDR2 reads ANQGSEA. CDR3 region: CSEDRVGYTF. The CDR3 DNA follows: TGCAGCGAGGACAGGGTAGGCTACACCTTC. The complete variable domain, with remaining parts taken from reference TRBV29-1 and TRBJ1-2, reads SAVISQKPSRDICQRGTSLTIQCQVDSQVTMMFWYRQQPGQSLTLIATANQGSEATYESGFVIDKFPISRPNLTFSTLTVSNMSPEDSSIYLCSEDRVGYTFGSGTRLTVV.

The chain links TRBV2 to TRBJ2-1; TRBD2 agrees at 9 bases. Germline assignment: CDR1 SNHLY and CDR2 FYNNEI. The CDR3 runs 15 residues. Trimming took 6 bases from V and 4 from J; bases not matched to a gene: 7. The CDR3 DNA is TGTGCCAGCAGAATCGCTAGCGGGACTTACAATGAGCAGTTCTTC. It yields the protein CASRIASGTYNEQFF.

The rearrangement joins TRBV19 to TRBJ1-2; TRBD1 might be the D (6 bases). Germline assignment: CDR1 LNHDA and CDR2 SQIVND (reference sequence). The CDR3 is made up of 13 amino acids. Trimming removed 5 bases from V and 5 bases from J, with 12 bases in between. The CDR3 DNA reads as TGTGCCAGTAGTGAAGGGGGTAGATATGGCTACACCTTC. This translates into CASSEGGRYGYTF.

The CDR3 spells CASSPRSRGHTEAFF. CDR3 nucleotides: TGTGCCAGCTCACCACGCTCCAGGGGGCACACTGAAGCTTTCTTT. The J gene is TRBJ1-1, the V gene TRBV18, with TRBD1 identical over 8 bases. The CDR3 is made up of 15 amino acids. Germline V lookup: CDR1 KGHSH, CDR2 LQKENI. J gave up 3 bases and V 1 base, and 4 bases lay outside the gene matches.

The rearrangement uses TRBV5-4 and TRBJ2-7; 11 bases fit TRBD2. V dropped 2 bases and J dropped 3; count of bases not matched to a gene: 1. This CDR3 contains 14 residues. Germline CDR1 reads SGHNT; CDR2 reads YYREEE (reference sequence). CDR3 region: CASSLGTSGYEQYF. The CDR3 region has the DNA TGTGCCAGCAGCTTAGGGACTAGCGGCTACGAGCAGTACTTC.

V usage is TRBV9 and J usage is TRBJ2-5; possibly TRBD2 for D (6 bases). The germline V gene encodes CDR1 SGDLS and CDR2 YYNGEE. The CDR3 has 15 amino acids. V was shortened by 6 bases and J by 5 bases, with 20 bases between the two germline ends. The CDR3 sequence: CASTPGDGRFETQYF. CDR3 nucleotides: TGTGCCAGCACCCCGGGGGACGGACGTTTTGAGACCCAGTACTTC.

The chain combines TRBV30 with TRBJ1-5, with D perhaps TRBD1 (6 bases). Trimming removed 0 bases at V and 2 bases at J, with 14 bases between. The V gene's germline CDR1 is GTSNPN and CDR2 SVGIG (reference sequence). There are 16 residues in the CDR3. As DNA, the CDR3 is TGTGCCTGGAGTGTGTTCGCACAGGGAGGCAATCAGCCCCAGCATTTT. Residues: CAWSVFAQGGNQPQHF.

The chain joins TRBV15 to TRBJ2-1, with D possibly TRBD1 on 6 matching bases. CDR3 length: 17 residues. Germline CDR1 reads LNHNV; CDR2 reads YYDKDF (reference sequence). V was shortened by 7 bases and J by 1 base, with 20 bases between the two germline ends. CDR3 loop: CATNRQRGGSSYNEQFF. As DNA, the CDR3 is TGTGCCACCAACCGCCAGCGAGGGGGATCATCCTACAATGAGCAGTTCTTC.

The gene calls are TRBV5-3 and TRBJ1-4, with 7 bases identical to TRBD1. TRBV5-3 is an ORF; its function is uncertain. The V and J ends lost 2 bases and 8 bases, in that order; junction bases with no gene match: 6. The CDR3 is 14 amino acids. The CDR3 region has the DNA TGTGCCAGAAGCTTCCGGACAGGCCGCGAAAAACTGTTTTTT. This encodes CARSFRTGREKLFF.

The CDR3 sequence is CASSTTDRAYNQPQHF. The CDR3, as DNA: TGTGCCAGTAGTACCACGGACAGGGCTTACAATCAGCCCCAGCATTTT. V is TRBV19 and J is TRBJ1-5, with 8 bases that match TRBD1. The CDR3 has 16 residues. Germline lookup yields CDR1 LNHDA and CDR2 SQIVND (reference sequence). Unmatched junction bases numbered 8, after V lost 4 bases and J lost 3 bases.

The gene calls are TRBV9 and TRBJ2-6; 8 nucleotides agree with TRBD1. CDR1 SGDLS and CDR2 YYNGEE come from the germline V gene. This CDR3 is 15 amino acids long. J lost 2 bases, V lost 6 bases, and 4 bases had no gene match. The CDR3 here is CASTQGAAGANVLTF. The CDR3 DNA sequence: TGTGCCAGCACCCAGGGGGCGGCTGGGGCCAACGTCCTGACTTTC.

The chain joins TRBV15 to TRBJ2-1, with a tentative D call TRBD2 (5 bases). The ends were cut back, 5 bases at V and 6 bases at J, with 14 bases in the middle. The length of the CDR3 is 14 residues. CDR1 and CDR2 (germline): LNHNV, YYDKDF (reference sequence). CDR3 amino acids: CATSPDLGGNEQFF. CDR3 coding DNA: TGTGCCACCAGCCCCGACCTTGGAGGCAATGAGCAGTTCTTC.

The chain joins TRBV2 to TRBJ2-7; 8 bases match TRBD1. Per the germline V gene, CDR1 is SNHLY and CDR2 is FYNNEI. This CDR3 has 15 amino acids. Trimming removed 3 bases from V and 6 bases from J; junction bases left unmatched: 10. The CDR3 DNA is TGTGCCAGCAGTGATGGACAGGGATTGGGACGCGAGCAGTACTTC. Translation gives CASSDGQGLGREQYF. The full variable domain, rest sourced from reference TRBV2 and TRBJ2-7, is EPEVTQTPSHQVTQMGQEVILRCVPISNHLYFYWYRQILGQKVEFLVSFYNNEISEKSEIFDDQFSVERPDGSNFTLKIRSTKLEDSAMYFCASSDGQGLGREQYFGPGTRLTVT.

This clone showed up just once. The V gene is TRBV30, the J gene TRBJ1-1, with TRBD1 matching 8 bases. The CDR3 has 13 residues. The germline gives CDR1 GTSNPN, CDR2 SVGIG (reference sequence). With V trimmed by 5 bases and J by 11 bases, 13 bases remained unmatched. CDR3: CAWGGQGKGRAFF. The CDR3 bases are TGTGCCTGGGGAGGACAGGGTAAGGGTCGGGCTTTCTTT.